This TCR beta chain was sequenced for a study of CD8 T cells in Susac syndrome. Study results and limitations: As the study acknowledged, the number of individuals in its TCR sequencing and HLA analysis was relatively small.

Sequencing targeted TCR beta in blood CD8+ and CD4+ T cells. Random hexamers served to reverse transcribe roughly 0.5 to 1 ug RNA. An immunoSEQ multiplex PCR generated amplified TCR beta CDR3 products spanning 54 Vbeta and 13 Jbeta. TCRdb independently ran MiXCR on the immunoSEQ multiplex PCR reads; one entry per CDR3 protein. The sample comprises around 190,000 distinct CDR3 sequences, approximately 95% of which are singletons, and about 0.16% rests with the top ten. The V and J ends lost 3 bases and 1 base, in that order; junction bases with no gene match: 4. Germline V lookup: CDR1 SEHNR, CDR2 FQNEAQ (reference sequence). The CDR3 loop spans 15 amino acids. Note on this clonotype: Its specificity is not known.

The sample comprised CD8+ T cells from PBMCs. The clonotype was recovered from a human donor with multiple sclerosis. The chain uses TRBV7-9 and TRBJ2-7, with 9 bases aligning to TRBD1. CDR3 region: CASSFGQGWSYEQYF. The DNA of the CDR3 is TGTGCCAGCAGCTTTGGACAGGGGTGGTCCTACGAGCAGTACTTC.